This entry features one T cell receptor (beta chain) sequence. What it binds is unknown. Trimming left V 2 bases short and J 8 bases short, with 10 bases between. The CDR3 totals 13 residues. The germline CDR1 and CDR2 sequences are MNHEY and SVGAGI. The record originates from a study of cytomegalovirus exposure and HLA in healthy donors. The table came from immunoSEQ multiplex PCR; TCRdb's copy has only in-frame clones and leaves some out. The sample gives about 150,000 clones, 85% to 90% of which show up once; 3.3% is in the top ten. Study-wide results and caveats: The listing of 150 to 200 TCR beta chains classed them as cytomegalovirus-associated.

Specimen: PBMCs. The V and J genes are TRBV6-5 and TRBJ2-1; no definite D call. The sequence was obtained from a woman between 18 and 29 years old in good health and CMV-seropositive. The CDR3 nucleotides are TGTGCCAGCAGTTACCGATTCCGGGATGAGCAGTTCTTC. Amino acids: CASSYRFRDEQFF.